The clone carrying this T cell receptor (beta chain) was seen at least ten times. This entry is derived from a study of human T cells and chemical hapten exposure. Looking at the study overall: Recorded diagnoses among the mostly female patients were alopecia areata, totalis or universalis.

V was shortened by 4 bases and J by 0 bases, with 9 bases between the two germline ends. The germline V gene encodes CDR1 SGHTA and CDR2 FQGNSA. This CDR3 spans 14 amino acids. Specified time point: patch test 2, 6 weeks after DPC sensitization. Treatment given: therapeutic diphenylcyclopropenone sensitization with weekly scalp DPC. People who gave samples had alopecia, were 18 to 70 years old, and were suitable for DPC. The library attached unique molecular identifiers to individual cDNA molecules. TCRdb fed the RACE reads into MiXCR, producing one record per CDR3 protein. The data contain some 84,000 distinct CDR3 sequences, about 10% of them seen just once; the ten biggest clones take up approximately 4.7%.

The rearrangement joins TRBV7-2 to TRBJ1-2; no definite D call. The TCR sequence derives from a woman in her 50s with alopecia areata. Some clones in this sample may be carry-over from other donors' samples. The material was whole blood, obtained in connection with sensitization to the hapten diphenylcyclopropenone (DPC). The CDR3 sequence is CASSSEPANYGYTF. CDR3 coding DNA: TGTGCCAGCAGCTCAGAGCCAGCTAACTATGGCTACACCTTC.